The 14 T cell receptor beta chains below come from one sample, sequenced in a study of technical replicates of blood from a handful of donors. Profiling relied on immunoSEQ multiplex PCR, and the TCRdb table lists in-frame clones only, not all of them. The sample yields 9,500 to 15,000 clones, 85% to 95% seen once. Sequenced material: PBMCs. Every receptor here comes from a human donor in good health.

As DNA, the CDR3 is TGTGCCAGCAGCGACGCAACCGGGACTAGCGGGTACAATGAGCAGTTCTTC. Its protein is CASSDATGTSGYNEQFF. V usage is TRBV7-3 and J usage is TRBJ2-1, with TRBD2 matching 12 bases. Germline CDR1 is SGHTA and CDR2 is FQGTGA. There are 17 residues in the CDR3. V lost 5 bases and J lost 4; bases outside the gene matches: 9.

The V call is TRBV13, the J call TRBJ1-1; possible D gene TRBD1, 6 bases. Germline CDR1 reads PRHDT; CDR2 reads FYEKMQ (reference sequence). Between the trimmed V and J ends, which lost 5 bases and 5 bases, there was a span of 12 bases. The CDR3 runs to 13 residues. DNA for the CDR3: TGTGCCAGCAGCAAGACAGGACAGACTGAAGCTTTCTTT. Translation gives CASSKTGQTEAFF.

The chain employs TRBV28 and TRBJ2-5; 9 nucleotides align to TRBD1. CDR1 is MDHEN, CDR2 SYDVKM, per germline. This CDR3 contains 15 residues. The V segment lost 8 bases and the J segment 5 bases; nucleotides outside the gene matches: 12. CDR3 nucleotides: TGTGCCAGCGTAGGGGGACAGGGTCCTCGGGAGACCCAGTACTTC. As protein: CASVGGQGPRETQYF.

CDR3 nucleotide sequence: TGTGCCAGCAGCGGGGACAGGGCTCTTGAGCAGTACTTC. Protein product: CASSGDRALEQYF. The genes are TRBV14 and TRBJ2-7, with 9 nucleotides matching TRBD1. The germline CDR1 and CDR2 sequences are SGHDN and FVKESK. The V gene end was trimmed by 5 bases and the J gene end by 7 bases; junction bases not matched to a gene: 6. The CDR3 is 13 amino acids.

In this sample, this clone turned up a few times. The V call is TRBV25-1, the J call TRBJ1-1; no clear D. There are 12 residues in the CDR3. Per the germline V gene, CDR1 is MGHDK and CDR2 is SYGVNS. With 6 bases removed from V and 1 base from J, the gap between germline ends came to 6 bases. CDR3 protein: CASRGGNTEAFF. The CDR3 nucleotides are TGTGCCAGCAGAGGAGGGAACACTGAAGCTTTCTTT.

The V call is TRBV15, the J call TRBJ1-1, with a weak D call TRBD1 (5 bases). The germline V and J ends were trimmed by 4 bases and 2 bases, with 8 bases remaining between them. Germline V gene lookup returns CDR1 LNHNV and CDR2 YYDKDF (reference sequence). The CDR3 has 13 amino acids. CDR3 region: CATSTDINTEAFF. The CDR3 DNA is TGTGCCACCAGCACGGACATTAACACTGAAGCTTTCTTT.

This chain uses TRBV18 with TRBJ2-7, with TRBD2 as a possible D gene (6 bases). Looked up from germline, CDR1 is KGHSH and CDR2 is LQKENI. Trimming took 0 bases from V and 7 from J, leaving 16 bases between them. The CDR3 is made up of 15 amino acids. The CDR3 loop reads CASSPPVTGGIEQYF. In nucleotides, the CDR3 is TGTGCCAGCTCACCACCTGTCACCGGCGGGATAGAGCAGTACTTC.

The chain joins TRBV2 to TRBJ2-7, with 8 bases matching TRBD1. The CDR3 has 15 amino acids. Trimming at V came to 1 base and at J to 3 bases, leaving 5 bases not matched to a gene. Germline-derived CDR1 and CDR2 are SNHLY and FYNNEI. The DNA of the CDR3 is TGTGCCAGCAGTGAAGGGACAGGGACACTCTACGAGCAGTACTTC. This encodes CASSEGTGTLYEQYF.

This chain joins TRBV19 and TRBJ2-1; 13 bases map to TRBD2. V gave up 10 bases and J gave up 6 bases; unmatched junction bases: 6. This CDR3 spans 14 amino acids. The V gene's germline CDR1 is LNHDA and CDR2 SQIVND (reference sequence). CDR3 sequence reads: CATRLAGGGNEQFF. CDR3 in DNA: TGTGCCACCAGACTAGCGGGAGGAGGCAATGAGCAGTTCTTC.

This sequence joins TRBV27 and TRBJ2-1, with TRBD1 matching over 9 bases. The CDR3 runs 18 residues. Per the germline V gene, CDR1 is MNHEY and CDR2 is SMNVEV (reference sequence). Trimming removed 5 bases from V and 6 bases from J; junction bases left unmatched: 17. The CDR3 DNA reads as TGTGCCAGCAGTCCACATCGGACAGGGGAGGCCCAGGGCAATGAGCAGTTCTTC. It encodes CASSPHRTGEAQGNEQFF.

The J gene is TRBJ2-5, the V gene TRBV1; the table's D call, TRBD2, has no DNA check behind it. TRBV1 is reported as a pseudogene. This CDR3 comprises 15 residues. The CDR3, as DNA: TGCACCAGCAACCCTAGCGGGAGGGCCTTTGAGACCCAGTACTTC. It codes for CTSNPSGRAFETQYF.

The genes are TRBV5-6 and TRBJ2-1; D may be TRBD2 (6 bases). Germline loops: CDR1 SGHDT, CDR2 YYEEEE. The CDR3 loop spans 15 amino acids. Trimming took off 0 bases at V and 3 bases at J, with 10 bases between the two ends. The CDR3: CASSLGSSVYNEQFF. The CDR3 DNA sequence: TGTGCCAGCAGCTTGGGGTCTAGCGTCTACAATGAGCAGTTCTTC.

V gene TRBV7-8 combines with J gene TRBJ1-2, with D perhaps matching TRBD1 (6 bases). V lost 5 bases and J lost 1, with 14 bases in between. The germline CDR1 and CDR2 sequences are SGHVS and FQNEAQ. CDR3 length: 15 residues. Here the CDR3 reads CASSEQGNVNYGYTF. The CDR3 region has the DNA TGTGCCAGCAGCGAACAGGGAAACGTTAACTATGGCTACACCTTC.

This clone was counted a single time. The chain has TRBV5-1 and TRBJ2-3, with 9 bases fitting TRBD2. J gave up 5 bases and V 3 bases, and 10 bases lay outside the gene matches. The V gene's germline CDR1 is SGHRS and CDR2 YFSETQ. The length of the CDR3 is 16 residues. CDR3: CASSSAGGRDLDTQYF. The CDR3 DNA is TGCGCCAGCAGCTCAGCAGGCGGGAGGGATCTAGATACGCAGTATTTT.